The present T cell receptor (beta chain) was sequenced within a study of shared T cell receptors in the human thymus. CDR3 length: 13 residues. Unmatched junction bases numbered 5, after V lost 3 bases and J lost 8 bases. Germline assignment: CDR1 SGHDN and CDR2 FVKESK. Assay: immunoSEQ multiplex PCR; the TCRdb copy retains only in-frame clones and omits some. The sample shows roughly 500,000 clones, 78% of them seen only once. These same data were also listed under a study on human thymus T cells. That paper adds: Thymic tissue was derived from resections collected during corrective heart surgery.

The rearrangement uses TRBV14 and TRBJ1-2; 8 bases match TRBD1. This TCR came from a boy under two years old with a congenital heart defect. Sequenced material: thymocytes. This CDR3 is CASSQTGDGGYTF. CDR3 nucleotide sequence: TGTGCCAGCAGCCAGACAGGGGATGGAGGCTACACCTTC.